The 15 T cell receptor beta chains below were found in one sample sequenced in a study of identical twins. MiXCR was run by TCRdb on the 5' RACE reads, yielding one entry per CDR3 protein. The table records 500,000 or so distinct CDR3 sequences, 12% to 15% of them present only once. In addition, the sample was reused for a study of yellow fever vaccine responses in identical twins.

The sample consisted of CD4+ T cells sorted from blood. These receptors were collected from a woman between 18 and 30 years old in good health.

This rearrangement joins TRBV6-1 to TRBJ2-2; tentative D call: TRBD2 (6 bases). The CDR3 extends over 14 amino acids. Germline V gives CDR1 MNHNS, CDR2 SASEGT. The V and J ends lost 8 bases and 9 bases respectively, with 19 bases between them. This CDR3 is CASRLEGPPRELFF. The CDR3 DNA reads TGTGCCAGCCGACTAGAGGGGCCCCCGAGGGAGCTGTTTTTT.

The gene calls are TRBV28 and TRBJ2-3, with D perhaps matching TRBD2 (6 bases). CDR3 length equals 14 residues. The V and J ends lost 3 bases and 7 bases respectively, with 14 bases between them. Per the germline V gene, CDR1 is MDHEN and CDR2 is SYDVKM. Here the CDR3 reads CASSFLAGRNTQYF. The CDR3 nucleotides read TGTGCCAGCAGTTTCCTCGCGGGGAGAAATACGCAGTATTTT.

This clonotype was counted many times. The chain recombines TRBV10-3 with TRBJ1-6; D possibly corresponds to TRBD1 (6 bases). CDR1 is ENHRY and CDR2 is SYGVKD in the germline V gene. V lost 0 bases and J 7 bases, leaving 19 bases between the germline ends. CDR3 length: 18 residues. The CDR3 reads CAISESTGWGLGNSPLHF. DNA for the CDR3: TGTGCCATCAGTGAGTCGACAGGTTGGGGACTGGGCAATTCACCCCTCCACTTT.

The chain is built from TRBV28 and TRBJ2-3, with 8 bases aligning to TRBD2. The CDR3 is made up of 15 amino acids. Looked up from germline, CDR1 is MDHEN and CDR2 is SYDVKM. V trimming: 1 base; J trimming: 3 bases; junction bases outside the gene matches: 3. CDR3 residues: CASSLFGGGTDTQYF. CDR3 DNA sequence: TGTGCCAGCAGTTTATTCGGGGGGGGAACAGATACGCAGTATTTT.

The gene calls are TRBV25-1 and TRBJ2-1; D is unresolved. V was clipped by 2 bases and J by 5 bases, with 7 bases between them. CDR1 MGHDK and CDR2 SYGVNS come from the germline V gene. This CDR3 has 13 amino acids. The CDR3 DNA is TGTGCCAGCAGTGAAAATAATAACAATGAGCAGTTCTTC. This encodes CASSENNNNEQFF.

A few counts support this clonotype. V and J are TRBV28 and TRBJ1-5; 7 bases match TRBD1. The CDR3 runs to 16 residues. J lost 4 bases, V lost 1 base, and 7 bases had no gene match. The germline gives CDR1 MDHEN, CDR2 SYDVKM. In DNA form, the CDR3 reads TGTGCCAGCAGTTTATCTCAGGGGGGAGGTAATCAGCCCCAGCATTTT. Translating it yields CASSLSQGGGNQPQHF.

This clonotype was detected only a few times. CDR3 amino acids: CASSGGLAVYEQYF. In DNA form, the CDR3 reads TGTGCCAGCAGTGGGGGACTAGCGGTTTACGAGCAGTACTTC. The chain is built from TRBV6-1 and TRBJ2-7; 11 bases match TRBD2. CDR1 is MNHNS, CDR2 SASEGT, per germline. CDR3 length equals 14 residues. The V and J ends lost 4 bases and 4 bases, in that order; junction bases with no gene match: 3.

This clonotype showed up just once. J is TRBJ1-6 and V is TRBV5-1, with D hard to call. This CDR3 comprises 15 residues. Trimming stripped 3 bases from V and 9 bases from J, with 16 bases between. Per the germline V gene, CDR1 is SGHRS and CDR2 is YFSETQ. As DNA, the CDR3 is TGCGCCAGCAGCTCATACAAGGATGATAGTTCACCCCTCCACTTT. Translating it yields CASSSYKDDSSPLHF.

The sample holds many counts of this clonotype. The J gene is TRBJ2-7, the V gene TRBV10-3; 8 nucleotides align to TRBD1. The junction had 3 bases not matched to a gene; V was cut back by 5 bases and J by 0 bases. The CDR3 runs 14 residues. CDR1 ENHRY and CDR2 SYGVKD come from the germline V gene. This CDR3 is CAISRQGSSYEQYF. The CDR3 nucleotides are TGTGCCATCAGTAGACAGGGGAGCTCCTACGAGCAGTACTTC.

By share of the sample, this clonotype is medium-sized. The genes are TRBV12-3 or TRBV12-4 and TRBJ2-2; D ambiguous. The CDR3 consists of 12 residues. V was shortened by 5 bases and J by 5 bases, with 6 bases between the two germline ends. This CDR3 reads CASSRTTGELFF. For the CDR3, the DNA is TGTGCCAGCAGTCGGACGACCGGGGAGCTGTTTTTT.

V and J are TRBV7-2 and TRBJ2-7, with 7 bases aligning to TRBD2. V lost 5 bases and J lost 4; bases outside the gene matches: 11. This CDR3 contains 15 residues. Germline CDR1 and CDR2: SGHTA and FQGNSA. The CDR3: CASSPSGRAGYEQYF. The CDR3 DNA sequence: TGTGCCAGCAGCCCCTCAGGCCGAGCGGGGTACGAGCAGTACTTC.

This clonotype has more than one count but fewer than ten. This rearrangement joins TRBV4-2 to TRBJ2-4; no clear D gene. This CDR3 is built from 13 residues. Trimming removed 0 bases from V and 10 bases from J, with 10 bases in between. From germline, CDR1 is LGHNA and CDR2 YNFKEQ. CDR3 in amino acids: CASSQEPGRIQYF. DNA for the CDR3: TGTGCCAGCAGCCAAGAACCAGGCCGAATTCAGTACTTC.

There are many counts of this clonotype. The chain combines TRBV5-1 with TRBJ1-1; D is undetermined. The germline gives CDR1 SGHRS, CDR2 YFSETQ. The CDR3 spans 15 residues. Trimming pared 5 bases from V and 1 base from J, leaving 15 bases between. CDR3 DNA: TGCGCCAGCAGTCGGGATCCTTCGACGAACACTGAAGCTTTCTTT. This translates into CASSRDPSTNTEAFF.

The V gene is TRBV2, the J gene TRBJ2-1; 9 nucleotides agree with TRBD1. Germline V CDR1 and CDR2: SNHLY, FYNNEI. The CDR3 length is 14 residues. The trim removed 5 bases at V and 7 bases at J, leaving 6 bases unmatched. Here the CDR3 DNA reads TGTGCCAGCAGTAAATGGGACAGGGAGAATGAGCAGTTCTTC. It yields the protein CASSKWDRENEQFF.

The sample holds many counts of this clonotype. CDR3 protein: CASSLFQGGEKLFF. The CDR3 coding sequence is TGTGCCAGCAGCTTATTCCAAGGAGGCGAAAAACTGTTTTTT. This sequence joins TRBV7-9 and TRBJ1-4; D not resolved. V dropped 2 bases and J dropped 8 bases, with 12 bases sitting between them. This CDR3 has 14 amino acids. The V gene's germline CDR1 is SEHNR and CDR2 FQNEAQ (reference sequence). Full variable domain (remainder filled in from reference TRBV7-9 and TRBJ1-4): DTGVSQNPRHKITKRGQNVTFRCDPISEHNRLYWYRQTLGQGPEFLTYFQNEAQLEKSRLLSDRFSAERPKGSFSTLEIQRTEQGDSAMYLCASSLFQGGEKLFFGSGTQLSVL.